This TCR beta chain was obtained from a study of T cell repertoires in cytomegalovirus infection. Study-level background: Use of recently identified HLA-C-restricted and well-studied HLA-B-restricted CMV epitopes was part of the study. Indications came from public TCR beta signatures; they pointed to CMV infection and to a matching HLA type. Study observations and caveats: Carriers of CMV and the relevant HLA type were discriminated by public TCR beta frequency. HLA-C-restricted CMV clonotypes gave the most frequent clonotype in two of eight donors.

A single record per CDR3 protein comes from TCRdb applying MiXCR to the reads. The table records about 58,000 distinct CDR3 sequences, over 15% of them present only once. V trimming: 5 bases; J trimming: 0 bases; junction bases outside the gene matches: 5. The CDR3 length is 15 residues. From germline, CDR1 is SGHVS and CDR2 FQNEAQ. This clonotype occurred a few times. Its antigen is not known. The receptor comes from a human donor in good health (CMV status not recorded). Some clones in this sample may be carry-over from other donors' samples. V and J are TRBV7-8 and TRBJ2-7; the match to TRBD2 covers 9 bases. Here the sequenced sample was CD8+ T cells from cultured PBMCs, taken from culture after CMV antigen stimulation. The DNA of the CDR3 is TGTGCCAGCAGCCTTCTAGCGGGGACCTCCTACGAGCAGTACTTC. Its protein is CASSLLAGTSYEQYF.